The 9 T cell receptor beta chains given below trace back to one sample, sequenced in a study of monozygotic twins with inflammatory bowel disease. TCRdb reprocessed the 5' RACE reads, keeping one entry per CDR3 protein, no DNA. There are approximately 400,000 distinct CDR3 sequences in the sample, with 2% to 3% held by the top ten. Sequencing input: blood. The receptors were sampled from a human donor with ulcerative colitis or Crohn's disease, or a healthy co-twin of an affected twin (not recorded which).

The V call is TRBV9, the J call TRBJ2-2; TCRdb names TRBD2, which stays unverified in the absence of DNA. CDR3 length equals 12 residues. Germline V gene lookup returns CDR1 SGDLS and CDR2 YYNGEE. This CDR3 reads CASGGGSGELFF.

The chain is built from TRBV5-1 and TRBJ2-5. Germline lookup yields CDR1 SGHRS and CDR2 YFSETQ. This CDR3 has 12 residues. CDR3: CASSLDRIAQYF.

The gene calls are TRBV20-1 and TRBJ1-2; TCRdb's D gene call, TRBD1, goes unchecked for lack of DNA. Per germline, CDR1 DFQATT and CDR2 SNEGSKA (reference sequence). The length of the CDR3 is 13 residues. CDR3 loop: CSDTGVRHYGYTF.

This chain joins TRBV20-1 and TRBJ2-5; TCRdb returns TRBD1, unconfirmable since there is no DNA. The germline V gene has CDR1 DFQATT and CDR2 SNEGSKA (reference sequence). There are 12 residues in the CDR3. The CDR3 sequence: CSARGPGETQYF.

CDR3 in amino acids: CASSQYEGPGTDTQYF. This chain uses TRBV4-3 with TRBJ2-3; there is no DNA to check the TCRdb D call of TRBD2. Germline assignment: CDR1 LGHNA and CDR2 YSLEER. This CDR3 contains 16 residues.

This chain connects TRBV6-2 or TRBV6-3 to TRBJ2-1; TCRdb lists TRBD1, though no DNA is available to test this call. CDR1 is MNHEY, CDR2 SVGEGT, per germline. This CDR3 region has 17 residues. CDR3 in amino acids: CASSYSKRGGAYNEQFF.

The chain joins TRBV29-1 to TRBJ2-3; TCRdb names TRBD2, which stays unverified in the absence of DNA. Germline V CDR1 and CDR2: SQVTM, ANQGSEA. The CDR3 sequence is 16 residues long. This chain's CDR3 is CSVESGRASYTDTQYF.

The J gene is TRBJ2-7, the V gene TRBV5-4; TCRdb's D gene call, TRBD1, goes unchecked for lack of DNA. The CDR3 runs to 14 residues. Germline values: CDR1 SGHNT, CDR2 YYREEE (reference sequence). CDR3 sequence reads: CASSSRDGHYEQYF.

The gene calls are TRBV21-1 and TRBJ2-7; without DNA, the TCRdb call of TRBD1 cannot be checked. TRBV21-1 counts as a pseudogene. The CDR3 sequence is 15 residues long. This CDR3 is CASSSGTGPDYEQYF.